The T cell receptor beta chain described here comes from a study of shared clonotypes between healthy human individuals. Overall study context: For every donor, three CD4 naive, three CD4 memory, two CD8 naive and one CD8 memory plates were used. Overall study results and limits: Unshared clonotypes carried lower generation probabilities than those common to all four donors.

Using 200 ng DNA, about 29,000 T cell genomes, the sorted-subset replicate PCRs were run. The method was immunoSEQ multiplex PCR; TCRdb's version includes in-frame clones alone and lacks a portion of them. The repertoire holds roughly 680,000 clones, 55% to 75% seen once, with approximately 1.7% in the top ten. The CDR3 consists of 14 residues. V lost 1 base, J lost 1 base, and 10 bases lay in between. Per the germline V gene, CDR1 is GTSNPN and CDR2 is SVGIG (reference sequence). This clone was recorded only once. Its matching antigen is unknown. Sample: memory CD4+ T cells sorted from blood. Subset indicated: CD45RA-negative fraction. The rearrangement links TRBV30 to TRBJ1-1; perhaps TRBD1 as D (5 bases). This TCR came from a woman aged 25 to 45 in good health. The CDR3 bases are TGTGCCTGGAGTGGGGGACCGCAGAACACTGAAGCTTTCTTT. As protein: CAWSGGPQNTEAFF.